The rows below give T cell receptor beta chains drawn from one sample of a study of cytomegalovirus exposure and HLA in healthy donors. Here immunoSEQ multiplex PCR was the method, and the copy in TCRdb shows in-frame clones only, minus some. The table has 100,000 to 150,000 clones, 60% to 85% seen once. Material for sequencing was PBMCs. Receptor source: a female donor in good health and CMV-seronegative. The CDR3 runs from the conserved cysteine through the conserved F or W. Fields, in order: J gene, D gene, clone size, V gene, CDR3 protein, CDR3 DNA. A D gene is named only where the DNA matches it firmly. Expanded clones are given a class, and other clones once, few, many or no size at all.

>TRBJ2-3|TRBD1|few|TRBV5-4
CASSSPRDRETDTQYF
TGTGCCAGCAGCTCCCCCCGGGACAGGGAAACAGATACGCAGTATTTT
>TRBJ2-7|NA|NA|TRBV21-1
CASSKVPSGRPYEQYF
TGTGCCAGCAGCAAAGTCCCTAGCGGGAGACCCTACGAGCAGTACTTC
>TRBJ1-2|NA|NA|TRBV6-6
CASSYDSHSNYGYTF
TGTGCCAGCAGTTACGACAGCCATTCTAACTATGGCTACACCTTC
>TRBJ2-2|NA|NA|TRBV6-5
CASGRGTGELFF
TGTGCCAGCGGGAGGGGGACCGGGGAGCTGTTTTTT
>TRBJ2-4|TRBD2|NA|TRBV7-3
CASSLYGAGLGNSQYF
TGTGCCAGCAGCCTGTATGGAGCGGGGTTGGGAAACAGTCAGTACTTC
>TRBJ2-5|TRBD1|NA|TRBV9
CASSVTGGRETQYF
TGTGCCAGCAGCGTAACAGGGGGCAGGGAGACCCAGTACTTC
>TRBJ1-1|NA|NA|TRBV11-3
CASSPRGAPTTEAFF
TGTGCCAGCAGCCCCCGGGGGGCCCCGACCACTGAAGCTTTCTTT
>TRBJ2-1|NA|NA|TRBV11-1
CASSLTGSSYNEQFF
TGTGCCAGCAGCTTAACCGGGAGCTCCTACAATGAGCAGTTCTTC
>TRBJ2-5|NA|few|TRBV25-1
CASSWVGGSETQYF
TGTGCCAGCAGTTGGGTCGGGGGTTCGGAGACCCAGTACTTC
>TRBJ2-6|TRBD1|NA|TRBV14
CASSHFPRQGFSGANVLTF
TGTGCCAGCAGCCACTTTCCGAGACAGGGATTTTCTGGGGCCAACGTCCTGACTTTC
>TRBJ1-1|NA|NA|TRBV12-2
CASRLGGQGDTEAFF
TGTGCAAGTCGCTTAGGGGGACAGGGAGATACTGAAGCTTTCTTT
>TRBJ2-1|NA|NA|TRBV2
CASNPGLTYNEQFF
TGTGCCAGCAACCCGGGACTTACCTACAATGAGCAGTTCTTC
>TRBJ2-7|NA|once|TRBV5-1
CASSLNQGSSYEQYF
TGCGCCAGCAGCTTGAACCAGGGGAGCTCCTACGAGCAGTACTTC
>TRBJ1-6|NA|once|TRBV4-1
CASSQDWGHGRGTDSPLHF
TGCGCCAGCAGCCAAGATTGGGGCCATGGGAGGGGAACTGATTCACCCCTCCACTTT
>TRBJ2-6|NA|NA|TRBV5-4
CASSLLANSGANVLTF
TGTGCCAGCAGCTTACTAGCTAACTCTGGGGCCAACGTCCTGACTTTC
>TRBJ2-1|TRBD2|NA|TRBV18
CASSPWTSDNEQFF
TGTGCCAGCTCACCCTGGACTAGCGACAATGAGCAGTTCTTC
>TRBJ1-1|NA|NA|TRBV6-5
CASGLLPQTEAFF
TGTGCCAGCGGTCTTCTCCCACAGACTGAAGCTTTCTTT
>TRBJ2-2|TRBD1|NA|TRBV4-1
CASSQGTGGTGELFF
TGCGCCAGCAGCCAAGGGACAGGGGGTACCGGGGAGCTGTTTTTT
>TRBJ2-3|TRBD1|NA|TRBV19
CASSYRGDTQYF
TGTGCCAGTAGTTACAGGGGAGATACGCAGTATTTT
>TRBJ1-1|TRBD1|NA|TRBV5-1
CASSLFGTGGTEAFF
TGCGCCAGCAGCTTATTTGGGACAGGGGGGACTGAAGCTTTCTTT
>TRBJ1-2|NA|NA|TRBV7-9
CASSQDQTGYTF
TGTGCCAGCAGCCAGGATCAAACGGGCTACACCTTC
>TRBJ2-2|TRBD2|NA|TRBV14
CASSQGLASGRNTGELFF
TGTGCCAGCAGCCAAGGGCTGGCTAGCGGGAGGAACACCGGGGAGCTGTTTTTT
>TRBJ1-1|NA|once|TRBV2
CASSVQLTNTEAFF
TGTGCCAGCAGTGTACAGTTAACGAACACTGAAGCTTTCTTT
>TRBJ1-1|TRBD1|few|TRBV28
CASSTRLGQGQGWVAFF
TGTGCCAGCAGTACTAGACTTGGACAGGGGCAAGGGTGGGTAGCTTTCTTT
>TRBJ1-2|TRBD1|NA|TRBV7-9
CASSLAGGDGYTF
TGTGCCAGCAGCTTAGCAGGGGGCGATGGCTACACTTTC
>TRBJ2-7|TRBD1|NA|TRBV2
CASGRDRVTYEQYF
TGTGCCAGCGGGCGGGACAGGGTAACCTACGAGCAGTACTTC
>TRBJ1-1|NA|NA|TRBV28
CASSPVMRRGYDTEAFF
TGTGCCAGCTCGCCGGTGATGCGGAGGGGCTACGACACTGAAGCTTTCTTT
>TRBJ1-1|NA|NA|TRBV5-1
CASSEGSLNTEAFF
TGCGCCAGCAGCGAGGGAAGCTTGAACACTGAAGCTTTCTTT
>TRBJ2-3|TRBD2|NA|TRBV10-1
CASSVLAGFRDTQYF
TGCGCCAGCAGTGTACTAGCGGGATTTCGAGATACGCAGTATTTT
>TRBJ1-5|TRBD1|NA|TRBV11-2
CASSLVTGGHQPQHF
TGTGCCAGCAGCTTAGTCACAGGGGGACATCAGCCCCAGCATTTT
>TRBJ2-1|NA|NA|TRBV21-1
CASRRQDEQFF
TGTGCCAGCAGACGACAAGACGAGCAGTTCTTC